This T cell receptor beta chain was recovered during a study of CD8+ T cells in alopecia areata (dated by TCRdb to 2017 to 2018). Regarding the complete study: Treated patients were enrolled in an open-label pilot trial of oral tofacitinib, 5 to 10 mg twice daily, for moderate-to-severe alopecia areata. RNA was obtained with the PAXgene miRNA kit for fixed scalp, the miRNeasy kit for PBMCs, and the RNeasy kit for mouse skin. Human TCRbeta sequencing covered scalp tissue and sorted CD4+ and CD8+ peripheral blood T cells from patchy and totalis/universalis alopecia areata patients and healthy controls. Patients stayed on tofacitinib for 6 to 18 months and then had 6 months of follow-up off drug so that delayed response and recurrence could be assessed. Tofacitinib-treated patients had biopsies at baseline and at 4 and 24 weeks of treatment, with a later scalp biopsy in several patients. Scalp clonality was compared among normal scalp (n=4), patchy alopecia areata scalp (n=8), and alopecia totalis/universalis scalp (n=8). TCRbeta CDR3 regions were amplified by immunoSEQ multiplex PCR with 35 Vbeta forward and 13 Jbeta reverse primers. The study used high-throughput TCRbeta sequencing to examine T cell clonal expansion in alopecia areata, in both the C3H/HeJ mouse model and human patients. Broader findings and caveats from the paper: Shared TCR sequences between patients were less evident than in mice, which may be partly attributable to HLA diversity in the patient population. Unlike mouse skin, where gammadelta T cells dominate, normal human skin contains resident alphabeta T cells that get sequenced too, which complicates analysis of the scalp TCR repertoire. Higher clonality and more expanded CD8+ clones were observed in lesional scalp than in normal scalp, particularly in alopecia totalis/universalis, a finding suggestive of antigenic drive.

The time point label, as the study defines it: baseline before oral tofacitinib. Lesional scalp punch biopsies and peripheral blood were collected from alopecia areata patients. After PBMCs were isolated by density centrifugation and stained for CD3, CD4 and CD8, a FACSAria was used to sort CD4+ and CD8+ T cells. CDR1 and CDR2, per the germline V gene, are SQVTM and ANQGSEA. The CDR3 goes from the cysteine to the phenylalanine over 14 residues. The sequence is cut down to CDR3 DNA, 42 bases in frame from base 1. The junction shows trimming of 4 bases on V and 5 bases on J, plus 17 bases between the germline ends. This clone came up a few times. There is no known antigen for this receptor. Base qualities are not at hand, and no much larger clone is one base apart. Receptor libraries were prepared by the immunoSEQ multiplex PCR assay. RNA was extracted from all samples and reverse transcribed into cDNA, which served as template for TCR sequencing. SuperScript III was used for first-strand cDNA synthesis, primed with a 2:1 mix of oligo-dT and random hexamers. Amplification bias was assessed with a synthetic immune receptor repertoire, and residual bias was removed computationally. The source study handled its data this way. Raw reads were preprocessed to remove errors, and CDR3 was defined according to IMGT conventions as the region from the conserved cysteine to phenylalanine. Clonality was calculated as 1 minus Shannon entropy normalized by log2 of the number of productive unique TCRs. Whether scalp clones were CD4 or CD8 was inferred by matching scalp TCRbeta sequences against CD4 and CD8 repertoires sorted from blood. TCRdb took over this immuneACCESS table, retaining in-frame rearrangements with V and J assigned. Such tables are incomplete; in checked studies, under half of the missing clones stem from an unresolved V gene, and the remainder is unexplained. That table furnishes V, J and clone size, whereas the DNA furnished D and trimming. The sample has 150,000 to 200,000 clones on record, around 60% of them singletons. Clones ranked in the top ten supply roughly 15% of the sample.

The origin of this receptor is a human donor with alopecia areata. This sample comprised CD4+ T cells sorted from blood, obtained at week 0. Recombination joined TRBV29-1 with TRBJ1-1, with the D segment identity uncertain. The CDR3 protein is CSVVTSGGWTEAFF. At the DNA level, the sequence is TGCAGCGTTGTCACATCGGGAGGATGGACTGAAGCTTTCTTT.